This TCR beta chain was identified during a study of Tregs in tolerant kidney transplant recipients. Related graft donors supplied nonmyeloablative bone marrow transplants, and mixed chimerism was transient. V gave up 5 bases and J gave up 0 bases, with 10 bases separating them. There are 15 residues in the CDR3. Germline CDR1 and CDR2: MNHEY and SVGAGI. The assay was immunoSEQ multiplex PCR, and TCRdb's table has in-frame clones only and misses some. The repertoire consists of about 81,000 clones, with roughly 91% occurring once and the leading ten covering about 1.6%. This clonotype was obtained from a human patient who received a combined kidney and bone marrow transplant. The graft donor may have given rise to some T cells. The gene calls are TRBV6-5 and TRBJ1-4, with no clear D. Material: CD4+ T cells from blood (PBMCs), obtained 24 months after the transplant. CDR3 DNA: TGTGCCAGCAGTCCAGACAAAACAACTAATGAAAAACTGTTTTTT. It yields the protein CASSPDKTTNEKLFF.